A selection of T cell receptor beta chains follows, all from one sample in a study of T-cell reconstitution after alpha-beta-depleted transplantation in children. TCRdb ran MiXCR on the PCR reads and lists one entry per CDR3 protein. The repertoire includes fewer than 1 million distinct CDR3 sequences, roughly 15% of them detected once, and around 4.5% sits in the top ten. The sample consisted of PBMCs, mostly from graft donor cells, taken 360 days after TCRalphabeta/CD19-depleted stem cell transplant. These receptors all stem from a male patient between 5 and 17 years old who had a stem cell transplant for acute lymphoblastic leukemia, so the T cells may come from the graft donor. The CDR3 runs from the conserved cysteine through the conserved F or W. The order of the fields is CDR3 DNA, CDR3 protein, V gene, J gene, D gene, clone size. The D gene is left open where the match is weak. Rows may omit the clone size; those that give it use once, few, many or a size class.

CDR3 DNA: TGTGCCAGCAGTTACGGGGGCGCCGGGACAAGAAAAGAGACCCAGTACTTC; CDR3 protein: CASSYGGAGTRKETQYF; V gene: TRBV6-5; J gene: TRBJ2-5; D gene: NA; clone size: few
CDR3 DNA: TGCAGCGTTGAAGACGGACTAGCGGGCGTCAAGTATTTT; CDR3 protein: CSVEDGLAGVKYF; V gene: TRBV29-1; J gene: TRBJ2-3; D gene: TRBD2; clone size: many
CDR3 DNA: TGTGCCAGCAGCCACTTAGCGGGATCTCCCTACGAGCAGTACTTC; CDR3 protein: CASSHLAGSPYEQYF; V gene: TRBV3-1; J gene: TRBJ2-7; D gene: TRBD2; clone size: NA
CDR3 DNA: TGTGCCAGCAGTTTATTGACAGGGGACACTGAAGCTTTCTTT; CDR3 protein: CASSLLTGDTEAFF; V gene: TRBV12-3/TRBV12-4; J gene: TRBJ1-1; D gene: TRBD1; clone size: NA
CDR3 DNA: TGCAGCGCCCGTGGACTAGCGGGGGAGACCCAGTACTTC; CDR3 protein: CSARGLAGETQYF; V gene: TRBV29-1; J gene: TRBJ2-5; D gene: TRBD2; clone size: few
CDR3 DNA: TGTGCCAGCAGCCGAATACAGGGGTCCGAGCAGTACTTC; CDR3 protein: CASSRIQGSEQYF; V gene: TRBV7-8; J gene: TRBJ2-7; D gene: TRBD1; clone size: NA
CDR3 DNA: TGCAGTGCTAGAGACGGACTAGGCAATGAGCAGTTCTTC; CDR3 protein: CSARDGLGNEQFF; V gene: TRBV20-1; J gene: TRBJ2-1; D gene: TRBD2; clone size: NA
CDR3 DNA: TGTGCCAGCACAAGGGTCCGGGGAAAAAGAAAAGAGACCCAGTACTTC; CDR3 protein: CASTRVRGKRKETQYF; V gene: TRBV21-1; J gene: TRBJ2-5; D gene: NA; clone size: many
CDR3 DNA: TGTGCCATCATACGGTTAGAAGAGACCCAGTACTTC; CDR3 protein: CAIIRLEETQYF; V gene: TRBV10-3; J gene: TRBJ2-5; D gene: NA; clone size: NA
CDR3 DNA: TGCGCCAGCAGCATGACTAGCGGGAGTAGAGATGAGCAGTTCTTC; CDR3 protein: CASSMTSGSRDEQFF; V gene: TRBV5-1; J gene: TRBJ2-1; D gene: TRBD2; clone size: few
CDR3 DNA: TGTGCCAGCAGTCCCCGGACCGGGACTGGCCGCTACGAGCAGTACTTC; CDR3 protein: CASSPRTGTGRYEQYF; V gene: TRBV12-3/TRBV12-4; J gene: TRBJ2-7; D gene: NA; clone size: NA
CDR3 DNA: TGTGCCAGCAGCCAACAACATGAGCAGTTCTTC; CDR3 protein: CASSQQHEQFF; V gene: TRBV3-1; J gene: TRBJ2-1; D gene: NA; clone size: NA
CDR3 DNA: TGTGCCAGCAGTTTGGCCAGGCCAACGTCTATACAAGAGACCCAGTACTTC; CDR3 protein: CASSLARPTSIQETQYF; V gene: TRBV12-3/TRBV12-4; J gene: TRBJ2-5; D gene: NA; clone size: NA
CDR3 DNA: TGTGCCAGCAGGCCACTCCGGGACAGGGGGCTCTATGAGCAGTTCTTC; CDR3 protein: CASRPLRDRGLYEQFF; V gene: TRBV11-2; J gene: TRBJ2-1; D gene: TRBD1; clone size: many
CDR3 DNA: TGCGCCAGCAGCTCGGGGTCGGATAATTCACCCCTCCACTTT; CDR3 protein: CASSSGSDNSPLHF; V gene: TRBV5-1; J gene: TRBJ1-6; D gene: NA; clone size: few
CDR3 DNA: TGTGCCAGCAGTTTGCAGGTCGGGGAAGGCAATGAGCAGTTCTTC; CDR3 protein: CASSLQVGEGNEQFF; V gene: TRBV12-3/TRBV12-4; J gene: TRBJ2-1; D gene: NA; clone size: few
CDR3 DNA: TGTGCCAGCAGCCACGGAGGAGGGAGGGGCATGAACACTGAAGCTTTCTTT; CDR3 protein: CASSHGGGRGMNTEAFF; V gene: TRBV3-1; J gene: TRBJ1-1; D gene: NA; clone size: NA
CDR3 DNA: TGTGCCAGCACCCCGCGTAGCGGGAGGGCAATGCAGTATTTT; CDR3 protein: CASTPRSGRAMQYF; V gene: TRBV12-3/TRBV12-4; J gene: TRBJ2-3; D gene: TRBD2; clone size: many
CDR3 DNA: TGTGCCAGCAGTCCAAGGACACTTGACACCGGGGAGCTGTTTTTT; CDR3 protein: CASSPRTLDTGELFF; V gene: TRBV4-2; J gene: TRBJ2-2; D gene: NA; clone size: few
CDR3 DNA: TGTGCCAGCAGGGCGGGAGGGGGCAATGAGCAGTTCTTC; CDR3 protein: CASRAGGGNEQFF; V gene: TRBV2; J gene: TRBJ2-1; D gene: TRBD2; clone size: many
CDR3 DNA: TGTGCCAGCGCGCTTCCGGGGGGCGCAGGAGCCGGGGAGCTGTTTTTT; CDR3 protein: CASALPGGAGAGELFF; V gene: TRBV7-9; J gene: TRBJ2-2; D gene: NA; clone size: NA
CDR3 DNA: TGCGCCAGCAGCCATGGCGGACAGGGGGGGTCTCAAGAGACCCAGTACTTC; CDR3 protein: CASSHGGQGGSQETQYF; V gene: TRBV4-1; J gene: TRBJ2-5; D gene: TRBD1; clone size: NA
CDR3 DNA: TGTGCCAGCAGCCCAGGGACTTACTACAATGAGCAGTTCTTC; CDR3 protein: CASSPGTYYNEQFF; V gene: TRBV7-3; J gene: TRBJ2-1; D gene: NA; clone size: few
CDR3 DNA: TGTGCCAGCCCGGGGTCTAGGGAAGAGACCCAGTACTTC; CDR3 protein: CASPGSREETQYF; V gene: TRBV7-8; J gene: TRBJ2-5; D gene: NA; clone size: NA
CDR3 DNA: TGTGCCAGCAGATTACAGGGGCCCTCCTACGAGCAGTACTTC; CDR3 protein: CASRLQGPSYEQYF; V gene: TRBV11-2; J gene: TRBJ2-7; D gene: TRBD1; clone size: few
CDR3 DNA: TGCGCCAGCAGCCTCGGGACTACTAGCACAGATACGCAGTATTTT; CDR3 protein: CASSLGTTSTDTQYF; V gene: TRBV4-1; J gene: TRBJ2-3; D gene: TRBD2; clone size: many
CDR3 DNA: TGTGCCAGCGGGCGGGGGGCCCACTACGAGCAGTACTTC; CDR3 protein: CASGRGAHYEQYF; V gene: TRBV6-1; J gene: TRBJ2-7; D gene: TRBD2; clone size: NA
CDR3 DNA: TGTGCCAGCAGCGTAGGTCCCCCCATAGCGGGAGGCACCGATACGCAGTATTTT; CDR3 protein: CASSVGPPIAGGTDTQYF; V gene: TRBV9; J gene: TRBJ2-3; D gene: TRBD2; clone size: few
CDR3 DNA: TGTGCCAGCAGCTTAGTAGGACAGAGCTACGAGCAGTACTTC; CDR3 protein: CASSLVGQSYEQYF; V gene: TRBV7-2; J gene: TRBJ2-7; D gene: NA; clone size: many
CDR3 DNA: TGCGCCACCACTAGGGATTACAATGAGCAGTTCTTC; CDR3 protein: CATTRDYNEQFF; V gene: TRBV5-1; J gene: TRBJ2-1; D gene: NA; clone size: NA
CDR3 DNA: TGCGCCAGCAGCCCCGGGACTCCCAGTTTGAAGAACACTGAAGCTTTCTTT; CDR3 protein: CASSPGTPSLKNTEAFF; V gene: TRBV4-1; J gene: TRBJ1-1; D gene: NA; clone size: NA
CDR3 DNA: TGTGCCAGCAGCCCACAGGTCTCGAACACTGAAGCTTTCTTT; CDR3 protein: CASSPQVSNTEAFF; V gene: TRBV7-6; J gene: TRBJ1-1; D gene: NA; clone size: few
CDR3 DNA: TGTGCCAGCAGCTTCACCAGCGCAGGGTCCCAGTACTTC; CDR3 protein: CASSFTSAGSQYF; V gene: TRBV7-6; J gene: TRBJ2-5; D gene: NA; clone size: NA
CDR3 DNA: TGTGCCAGCAGCCCCCGGACAGGGAAATTAGGAAACACCATATATTTT; CDR3 protein: CASSPRTGKLGNTIYF; V gene: TRBV7-6; J gene: TRBJ1-3; D gene: TRBD1; clone size: few
CDR3 DNA: TGCGCCAGCTCCGACGTTCTGGCCAAAAACATTCAGTACTTC; CDR3 protein: CASSDVLAKNIQYF; V gene: TRBV5-1; J gene: TRBJ2-4; D gene: NA; clone size: many
CDR3 DNA: TGTGCCAGCGTGTGGGCGCTCACCGGGGAGCTGTTTTTT; CDR3 protein: CASVWALTGELFF; V gene: TRBV2; J gene: TRBJ2-2; D gene: NA; clone size: NA
CDR3 DNA: TGTGCCAGCAGCAAACGGTTGGGGCGGGAGTATTCCTACGAGCAGTACTTC; CDR3 protein: CASSKRLGREYSYEQYF; V gene: TRBV21-1; J gene: TRBJ2-7; D gene: NA; clone size: few
CDR3 DNA: TGCGCCAGCAGCTTGGAGGGGGGATACGAGCAGTACTTC; CDR3 protein: CASSLEGGYEQYF; V gene: TRBV5-1; J gene: TRBJ2-7; D gene: NA; clone size: many
CDR3 DNA: TGTGCCAGCAGCTTCCGGGGACTGGACACAGATACGCAGTATTTT; CDR3 protein: CASSFRGLDTDTQYF; V gene: TRBV5-4; J gene: TRBJ2-3; D gene: NA; clone size: few
CDR3 DNA: TGCGCCAGCAGCTTGGCGCAGGACAGGGGAGGTGGCTATGGCTACACCTTC; CDR3 protein: CASSLAQDRGGGYGYTF; V gene: TRBV5-1; J gene: TRBJ1-2; D gene: TRBD1; clone size: NA
CDR3 DNA: TGTGCCAGCAGCCAAGATCGGTTGAGAGGCTACTCTGGGGCCAACGTCCTGACTTTC; CDR3 protein: CASSQDRLRGYSGANVLTF; V gene: TRBV3-1; J gene: TRBJ2-6; D gene: NA; clone size: NA
CDR3 DNA: TGTGCCAGCAGCCCCCTCGGGACAGGGGAACGCGATGAGCAGTTCTTC; CDR3 protein: CASSPLGTGERDEQFF; V gene: TRBV2; J gene: TRBJ2-1; D gene: TRBD1; clone size: few
CDR3 DNA: TGTGCCAGCAGCTATGGACTAGCCTACAATGAGCAGTTCTTC; CDR3 protein: CASSYGLAYNEQFF; V gene: TRBV6-2/TRBV6-3; J gene: TRBJ2-1; D gene: TRBD2; clone size: NA